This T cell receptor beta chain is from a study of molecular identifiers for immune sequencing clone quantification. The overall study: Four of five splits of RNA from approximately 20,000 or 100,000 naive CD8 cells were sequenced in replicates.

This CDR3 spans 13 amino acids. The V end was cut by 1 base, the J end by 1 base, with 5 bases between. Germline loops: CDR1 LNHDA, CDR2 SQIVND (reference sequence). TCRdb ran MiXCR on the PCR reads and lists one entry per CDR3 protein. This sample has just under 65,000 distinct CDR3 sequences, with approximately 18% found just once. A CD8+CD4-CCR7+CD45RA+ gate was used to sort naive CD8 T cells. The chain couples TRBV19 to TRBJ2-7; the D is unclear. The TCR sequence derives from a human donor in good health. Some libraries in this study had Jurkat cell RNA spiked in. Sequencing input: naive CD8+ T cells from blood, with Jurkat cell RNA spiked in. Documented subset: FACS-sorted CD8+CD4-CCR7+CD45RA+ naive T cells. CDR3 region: CASSIGLSYEQYF. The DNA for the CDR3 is TGTGCCAGTAGTATAGGCCTATCCTACGAGCAGTACTTC.